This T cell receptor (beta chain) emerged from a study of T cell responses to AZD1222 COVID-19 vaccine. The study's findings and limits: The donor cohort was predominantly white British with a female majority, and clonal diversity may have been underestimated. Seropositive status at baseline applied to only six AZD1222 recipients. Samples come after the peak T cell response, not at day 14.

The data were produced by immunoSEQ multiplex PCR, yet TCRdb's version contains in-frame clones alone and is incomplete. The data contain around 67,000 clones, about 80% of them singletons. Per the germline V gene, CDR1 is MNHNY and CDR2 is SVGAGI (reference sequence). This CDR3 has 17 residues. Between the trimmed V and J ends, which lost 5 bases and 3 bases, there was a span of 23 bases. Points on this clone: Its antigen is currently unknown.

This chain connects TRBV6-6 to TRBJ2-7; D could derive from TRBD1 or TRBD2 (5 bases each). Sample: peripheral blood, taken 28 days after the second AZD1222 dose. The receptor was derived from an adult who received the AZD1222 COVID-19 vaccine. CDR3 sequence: CASSQLPSGTGSYEQYF. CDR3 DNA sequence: TGTGCCAGCAGTCAGTTGCCGTCGGGGACGGGGAGCTACGAGCAGTACTTC.